This T cell receptor beta chain was sequenced for a study of cytomegalovirus exposure and HLA in healthy donors. A note on this clone: Its antigen is unknown.

Points from the study as a whole: The dataset shows that most TCR sequences were rare, while some public TCRs occurred in many donors.

Vbeta (60) and Jbeta (13) primers were used in the PCR. Sequenced by immunoSEQ multiplex PCR; TCRdb stores in-frame clones only, minus some. The sample includes some 99,000 clones, 60% to 80% of them seen just once. The CDR3 totals 14 residues. V gave up 7 bases and J gave up 0 bases, with 10 bases separating them. CDR1 MDHEN and CDR2 SYDVKM come from the germline V gene. This receptor was taken from a female donor in good health and CMV-seronegative. Sample: PBMCs. The rearrangement joins TRBV28 to TRBJ2-1; D is uncertain. CDR3 in DNA: TGTGCCAGCACCACGACTCCCTCCTACAATGAGCAGTTCTTC. This encodes CASTTTPSYNEQFF.